These 5 T cell receptor beta chains came from one sample sequenced in a study of blood T cell repertoires in COVID-19. The data were produced by immunoSEQ multiplex PCR, yet TCRdb's version contains in-frame clones alone and is incomplete. The sample has 150,000 to 200,000 clones; 80% to 85% are singletons. Sequenced material: peripheral blood. These receptors all stem from a human donor with acute or convalescent COVID-19. The donor label of this sample is uncertain.

This sequence joins TRBV11-2 and TRBJ1-1; D gene ambiguous. This CDR3 is built from 14 residues. Germline assignment: CDR1 SGHAT and CDR2 FQNNGV. The ends were cut back, 1 base at V and 1 base at J, with 7 bases in the middle. The DNA of the CDR3 is TGTGCCAGCAGCTTAGGTCCAGGGAACACTGAAGCTTTCTTT. As protein: CASSLGPGNTEAFF. The full variable domain, with the rest looked up from reference TRBV11-2 and TRBJ1-1, is EAGVAQSPRYKIIEKRQSVAFWCNPISGHATLYWYQQILGQGPKLLIQFQNNGVVDDSQLPKDRFSAERLKGVDSTLKIQPAKLEDSAVYLCASSLGPGNTEAFFGQGTRLTVV.

This clone was picked up a small number of times. The rearrangement joins TRBV7-9 to TRBJ1-2, with a tentative D call TRBD1 (5 bases). V lost 2 bases to trimming and J lost 7 bases, with 20 bases between them. Per the germline V gene, CDR1 is SEHNR and CDR2 is FQNEAQ (reference sequence). This CDR3 is built from 16 residues. DNA for the CDR3: TGTGCCAGCAGCTTAATGGTGACTGGGGCCGGGTCTGGCTACACCTTC. This gives the protein CASSLMVTGAGSGYTF.

The chain couples TRBV19 to TRBJ1-4; D is perhaps TRBD1 (5 bases). Germline V lookup: CDR1 LNHDA, CDR2 SQIVND (reference sequence). CDR3 length: 15 amino acids. Between the trimmed V and J ends, which lost 5 bases and 7 bases, there was a span of 17 bases. This chain's CDR3 is CASSGGTLGGEKLFF. For the CDR3, the DNA is TGTGCCAGTAGTGGGGGGACTCTAGGTGGTGAAAAACTGTTTTTT.

CDR3 sequence (DNA): TGTGCCAGCAGCCCGGTAGCGGTACAATACTATGAGCAGTTCTTC. It is translated as CASSPVAVQYYEQFF. V usage is TRBV7-2 and J usage is TRBJ2-1; maybe TRBD2 (6 bases). The CDR3 covers 15 residues. The germline V gene encodes CDR1 SGHTA and CDR2 FQGNSA. Trimming stripped 5 bases from V and 8 bases from J, with 19 bases between.

The chain combines TRBV10-2 with TRBJ2-3, with a tentative D call TRBD2 (6 bases). CDR3 length: 14 amino acids. The V end was cut by 8 bases, the J end by 3 bases, with 15 bases between. Germline values: CDR1 WSHSY, CDR2 SAAADI. Here the CDR3 reads CASYDPGGTDTQYF. The CDR3 nucleotides are TGCGCCAGCTACGACCCCGGGGGTACAGATACGCAGTATTTT.